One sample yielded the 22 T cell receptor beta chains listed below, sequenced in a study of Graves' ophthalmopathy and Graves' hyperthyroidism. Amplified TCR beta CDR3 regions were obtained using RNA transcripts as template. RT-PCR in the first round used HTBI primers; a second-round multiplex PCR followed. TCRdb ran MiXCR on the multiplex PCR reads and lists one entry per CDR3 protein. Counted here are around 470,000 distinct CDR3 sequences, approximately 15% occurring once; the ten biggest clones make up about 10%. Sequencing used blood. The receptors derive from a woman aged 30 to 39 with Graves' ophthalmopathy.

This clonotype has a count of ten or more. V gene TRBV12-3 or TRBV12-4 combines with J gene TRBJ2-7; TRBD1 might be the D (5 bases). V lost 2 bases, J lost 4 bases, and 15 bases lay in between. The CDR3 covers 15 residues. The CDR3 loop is CASSLSDTGLYEQYF. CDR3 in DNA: TGTGCCAGCAGTTTATCCGACACAGGATTGTACGAGCAGTACTTC.

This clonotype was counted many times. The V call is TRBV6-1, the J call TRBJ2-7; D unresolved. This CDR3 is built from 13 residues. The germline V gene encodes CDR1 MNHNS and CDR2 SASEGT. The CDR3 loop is CAARNSLPYEQYF. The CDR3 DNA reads TGTGCAGCCCGAAACAGCTTGCCATACGAGCAGTACTTC.

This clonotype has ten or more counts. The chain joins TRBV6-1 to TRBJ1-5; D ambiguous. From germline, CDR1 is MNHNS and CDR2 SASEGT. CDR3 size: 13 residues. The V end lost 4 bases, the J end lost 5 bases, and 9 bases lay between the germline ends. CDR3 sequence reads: CASSAHIDQPQHF. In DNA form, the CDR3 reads TGTGCCAGCAGTGCGCACATAGATCAGCCCCAGCATTTT.

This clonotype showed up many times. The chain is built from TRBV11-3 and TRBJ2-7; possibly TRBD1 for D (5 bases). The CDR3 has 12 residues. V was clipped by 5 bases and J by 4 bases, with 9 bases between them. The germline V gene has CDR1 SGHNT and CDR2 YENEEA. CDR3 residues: CASSLQVYEQYF. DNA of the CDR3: TGTGCCAGCAGCCTACAGGTATACGAGCAGTACTTC.

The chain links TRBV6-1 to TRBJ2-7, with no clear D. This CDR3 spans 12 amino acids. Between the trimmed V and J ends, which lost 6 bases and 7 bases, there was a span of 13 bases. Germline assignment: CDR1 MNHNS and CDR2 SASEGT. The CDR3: CASSPSFGEQYF. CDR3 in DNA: TGTGCCAGCAGCCCAAGCTTTGGAGAGCAGTACTTC.

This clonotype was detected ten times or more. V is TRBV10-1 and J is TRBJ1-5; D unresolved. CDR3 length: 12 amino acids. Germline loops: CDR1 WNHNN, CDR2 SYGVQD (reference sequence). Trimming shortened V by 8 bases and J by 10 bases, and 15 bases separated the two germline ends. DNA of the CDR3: TGCGCCAGCTCGGACGGACTGGGCCCCCAGCATTTT. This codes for CASSDGLGPQHF.

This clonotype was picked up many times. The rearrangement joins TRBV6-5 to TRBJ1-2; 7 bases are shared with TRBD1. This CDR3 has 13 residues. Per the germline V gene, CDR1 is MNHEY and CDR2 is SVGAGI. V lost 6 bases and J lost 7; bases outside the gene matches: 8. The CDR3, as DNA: TGTGCCAGCAGACGGGACAGAGTATTTGGCTACACCTTC. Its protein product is CASRRDRVFGYTF.

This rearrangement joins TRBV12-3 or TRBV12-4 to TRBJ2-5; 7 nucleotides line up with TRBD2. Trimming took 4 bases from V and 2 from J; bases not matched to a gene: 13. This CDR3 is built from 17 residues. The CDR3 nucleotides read TGTGCCAGCAGTTATACGCCAGCGGGGATACTACAAGAGACCCAGTACTTC. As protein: CASSYTPAGILQETQYF.

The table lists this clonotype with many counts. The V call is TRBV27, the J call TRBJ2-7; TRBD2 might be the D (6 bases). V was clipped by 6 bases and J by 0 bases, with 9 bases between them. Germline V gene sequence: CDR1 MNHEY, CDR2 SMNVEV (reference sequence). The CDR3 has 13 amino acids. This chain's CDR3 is CASSGTPSYEQYF. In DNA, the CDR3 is TGTGCCAGCAGCGGGACTCCCTCCTACGAGCAGTACTTC.

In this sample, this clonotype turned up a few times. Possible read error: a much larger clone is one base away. The chain's CDR3 is CASSSGRWRYGYTF. CDR3 in DNA: TGTGCCAGCAGTTCAGGTCGCTGGAGGTATGGCTACACCTTC. J is TRBJ1-2 and V is TRBV28, with unresolved D. CDR3 size: 14 residues. Germline V gene lookup returns CDR1 MDHEN and CDR2 SYDVKM. V was trimmed by 4 bases and J by 5 bases, leaving 14 bases between them.

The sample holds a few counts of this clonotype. CDR3 in DNA: TGTGCCAGCAGCCGAATACTAGCGGAAAACACAGATACGCAGTATTTT. Protein product: CASSRILAENTDTQYF. The chain combines TRBV13 with TRBJ2-3, with 8 bases aligning to TRBD2. CDR3 length: 16 amino acids. J gave up 2 bases and V 5 bases, and 9 bases lay outside the gene matches. Looked up from germline, CDR1 is PRHDT and CDR2 is FYEKMQ (reference sequence).

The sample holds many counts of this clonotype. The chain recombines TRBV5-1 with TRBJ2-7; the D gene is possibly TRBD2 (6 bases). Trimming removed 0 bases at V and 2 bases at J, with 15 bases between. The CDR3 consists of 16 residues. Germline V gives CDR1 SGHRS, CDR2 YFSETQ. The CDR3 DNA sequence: TGCGCCAGCAGCTTGGCCGAGGGACGGACTACCTACGAGCAGTACTTC. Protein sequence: CASSLAEGRTTYEQYF.

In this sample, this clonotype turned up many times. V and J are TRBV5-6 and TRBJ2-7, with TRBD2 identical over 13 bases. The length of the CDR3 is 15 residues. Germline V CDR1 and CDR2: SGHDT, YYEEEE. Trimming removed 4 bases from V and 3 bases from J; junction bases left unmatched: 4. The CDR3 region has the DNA TGTGCCAGCAGCCAAGGGACTAGCGGGAACTACGAGCAGTACTTC. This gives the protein CASSQGTSGNYEQYF. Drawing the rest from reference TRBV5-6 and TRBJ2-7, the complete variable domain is DAGVTQSPTHLIKTRGQQVTLRCSPKSGHDTVSWYQQALGQGPQFIFQYYEEEERQRGNFPDRFSGHQFPNYSSELNVNALLLGDSALYLCASSQGTSGNYEQYFGPGTRLTVT.

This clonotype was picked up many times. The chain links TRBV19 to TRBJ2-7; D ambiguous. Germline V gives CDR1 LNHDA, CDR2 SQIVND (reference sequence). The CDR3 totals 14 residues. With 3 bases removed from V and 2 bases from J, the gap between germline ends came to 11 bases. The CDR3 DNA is TGTGCCAGTAGTATCTTACCTGGGACCTACGAGCAGTACTTC. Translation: CASSILPGTYEQYF.

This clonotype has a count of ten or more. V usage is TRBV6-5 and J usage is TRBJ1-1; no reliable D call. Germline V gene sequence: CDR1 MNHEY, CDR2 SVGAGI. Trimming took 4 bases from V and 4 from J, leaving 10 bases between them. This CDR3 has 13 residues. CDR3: CASSFGEATEAFF. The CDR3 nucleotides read TGTGCCAGCAGTTTTGGGGAGGCCACTGAAGCTTTCTTT.

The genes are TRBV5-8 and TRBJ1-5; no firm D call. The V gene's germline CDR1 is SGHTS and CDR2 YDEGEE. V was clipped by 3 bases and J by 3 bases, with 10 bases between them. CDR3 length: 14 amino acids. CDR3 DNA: TGTGCCAGCAGCTGGGATCCTGACAATCAGCCCCAGCATTTT. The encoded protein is CASSWDPDNQPQHF.

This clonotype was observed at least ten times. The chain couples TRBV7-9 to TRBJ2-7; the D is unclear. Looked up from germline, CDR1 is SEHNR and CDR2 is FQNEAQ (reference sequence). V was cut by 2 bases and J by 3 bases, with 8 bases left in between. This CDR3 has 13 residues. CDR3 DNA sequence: TGTGCCAGCAGCTTAAACACTAACTACGAGCAGTACTTC. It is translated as CASSLNTNYEQYF.

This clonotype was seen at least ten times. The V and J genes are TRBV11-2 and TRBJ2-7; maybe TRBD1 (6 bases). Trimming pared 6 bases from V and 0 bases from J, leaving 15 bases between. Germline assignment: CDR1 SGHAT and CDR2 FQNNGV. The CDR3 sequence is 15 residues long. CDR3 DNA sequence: TGTGCCAGCAGTTCAGCAGGGGCCGACTCCTACGAGCAGTACTTC. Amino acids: CASSSAGADSYEQYF. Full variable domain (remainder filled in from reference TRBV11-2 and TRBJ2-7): EAGVAQSPRYKIIEKRQSVAFWCNPISGHATLYWYQQILGQGPKLLIQFQNNGVVDDSQLPKDRFSAERLKGVDSTLKIQPAKLEDSAVYLCASSSAGADSYEQYFGPGTRLTVT.

The CDR3 region is CASSERFQLNTEAFF. The CDR3 DNA reads as TGTGCCAGCAGTGAGCGATTTCAGCTGAACACTGAAGCTTTCTTT. V usage is TRBV6-1 and J usage is TRBJ1-1; D is unresolved. CDR1 and CDR2 from the germline V gene are MNHNS and SASEGT. The CDR3 consists of 15 residues. Trimming took 3 bases from V and 0 from J, leaving 11 bases between them.

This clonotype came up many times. CDR3 DNA: TGTGCCAGCAGCGTAGCTACCGGGGTCAAAAACATTCAGTACTTC. This sequence encodes CASSVATGVKNIQYF. This chain joins TRBV9 and TRBJ2-4; possible D gene TRBD2, 5 bases. V was shortened by 0 bases and J by 3 bases, with 10 bases between the two germline ends. This CDR3 spans 15 amino acids. Looked up from germline, CDR1 is SGDLS and CDR2 is YYNGEE.

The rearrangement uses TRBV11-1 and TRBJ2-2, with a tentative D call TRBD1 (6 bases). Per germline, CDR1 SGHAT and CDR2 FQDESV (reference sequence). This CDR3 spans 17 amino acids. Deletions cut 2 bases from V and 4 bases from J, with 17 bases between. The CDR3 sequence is CASSLSRGIISTGELFF. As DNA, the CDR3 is TGTGCCAGCAGCTTAAGCAGGGGCATCATTAGCACCGGGGAGCTGTTTTTT.

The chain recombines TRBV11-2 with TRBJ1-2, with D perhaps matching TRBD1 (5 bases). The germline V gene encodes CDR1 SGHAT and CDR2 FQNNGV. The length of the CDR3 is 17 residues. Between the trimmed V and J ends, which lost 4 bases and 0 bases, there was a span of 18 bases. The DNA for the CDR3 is TGTGCCAGCAGCTCAAGCCTGGGGCCTAGAGCTAACTATGGCTACACCTTC. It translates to CASSSSLGPRANYGYTF. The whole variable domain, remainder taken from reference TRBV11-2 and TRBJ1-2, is EAGVAQSPRYKIIEKRQSVAFWCNPISGHATLYWYQQILGQGPKLLIQFQNNGVVDDSQLPKDRFSAERLKGVDSTLKIQPAKLEDSAVYLCASSSSLGPRANYGYTFGSGTRLTVV.